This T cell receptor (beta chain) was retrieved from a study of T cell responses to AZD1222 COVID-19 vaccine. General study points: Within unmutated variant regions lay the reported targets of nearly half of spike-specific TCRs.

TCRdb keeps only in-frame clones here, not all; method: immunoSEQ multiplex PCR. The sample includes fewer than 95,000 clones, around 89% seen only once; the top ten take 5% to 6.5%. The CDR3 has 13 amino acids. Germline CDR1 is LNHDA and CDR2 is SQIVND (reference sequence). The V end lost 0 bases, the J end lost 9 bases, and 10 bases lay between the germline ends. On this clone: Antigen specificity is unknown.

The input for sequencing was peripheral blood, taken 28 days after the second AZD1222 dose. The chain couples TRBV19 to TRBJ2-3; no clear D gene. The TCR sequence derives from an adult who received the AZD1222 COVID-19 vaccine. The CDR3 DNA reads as TGTGCCAGTAGTATAGATCGCCAAGGGACGCAGTATTTT. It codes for CASSIDRQGTQYF.